These 2 T cell receptor beta chains were sequenced from one sample in a study of CD8+ T cells in alopecia areata (dated by TCRdb to the late 2010s). The library was produced with the immunoSEQ multiplex PCR assay. To provide template for TCR sequencing, every sample had RNA extracted and reverse transcribed into cDNA. Here the immuneACCESS table is served through TCRdb, limited to in-frame sequences with V and J called. Missing clones are a known gap in these copies; in checked studies unresolved V genes cover under half, and the rest lacks a known reason. The table for this sample lists roughly 190,000 clones; roughly three fifths of them were counted only once. The ten largest clones add up to about 0.65% of the sample. The sample's time point label, in plain terms: about 4 weeks on oral tofacitinib. According to the study, the label for this sample's treatment or condition signals: oral pan-JAK inhibitor, 5-10 mg twice daily.

The source was CD4+ T cells sorted from blood, collected at week 4, from a patient treated with tofacitinib. Every receptor here comes from a human donor with alopecia areata.

This clone has just one count. The chain carries TRBV25-1 and TRBJ2-7; TRBD1 might be the D (7 bases). With 8 bases removed from V and 7 bases from J, the gap between germline ends came to 18 bases. Germline lookup yields CDR1 MGHDK and CDR2 SYGVNS. The CDR3 length is 13 residues. The CDR3 reads CASAGQTLGEQYF. As DNA, the CDR3 is TGTGCCAGCGCGGGACAGACGCTTGGTGAGCAGTACTTC.

J is TRBJ2-7 and V is TRBV28; D unresolved. This CDR3 comprises 10 residues. Germline CDR1 and CDR2: MDHEN and SYDVKM. Trimming left V 6 bases short and J 9 bases short, with 9 bases between. The CDR3 DNA reads TGTGCCAGCAGGCCAGTTGGGCAGTACTTC. Its protein is CASRPVGQYF.